These 6 T cell receptor beta chains share one sample of origin, sequenced in a study of shared clonotypes between healthy human individuals (dated by TCRdb to about 2020). Library construction relied on the immunoSEQ multiplex PCR assay. TCRdb stores this immuneACCESS table with in-frame sequences only. Part of the clones is absent; in the studies checked, under half of the shortfall reflects unresolved V genes, and no reason is known for the rest. The sample records around 500,000 clones, more than 75% of which are singletons. The ten largest clones represent around 12% of the sample. Sample: PBMCs. The receptor set was obtained from a woman in her 40s in good health. Some clones in this sample may be carry-over from other donors' samples.

The chain couples TRBV9 to TRBJ2-1; 9 bases fit TRBD2. The V segment lost 4 bases and the J segment 4 bases; nucleotides outside the gene matches: 12. CDR1 SGDLS and CDR2 YYNGEE come from the germline V gene. The length of the CDR3 is 17 residues. The CDR3, as DNA: TGTGCCAGCAGCACCAGAGAGTCTAGCGGGACATACAATGAGCAGTTCTTC. Translation gives CASSTRESSGTYNEQFF.

The rearrangement joins TRBV5-6 to TRBJ1-5; 8 nucleotides match TRBD1. V was pared by 3 bases and J by 0 bases, with 8 bases of the junction left unmatched. Germline assignment: CDR1 SGHDT and CDR2 YYEEEE. There are 17 residues in the CDR3. CDR3 bases: TGTGCCAGCAGCTCGCGGGGGACAGGTGGTAGCAATCAGCCCCAGCATTTT. Amino acids: CASSSRGTGGSNQPQHF.

The chain joins TRBV6-4 to TRBJ1-1; D possibly corresponds to TRBD1 (6 bases). Germline CDR1 MRHNA, CDR2 SNTAGT. V gave up 6 bases and J gave up 4 bases, with 15 bases separating them. The CDR3 covers 14 residues. The CDR3 DNA is TGTGCCAGCAGCGAGACTTACAGGGCCACTGAAGCTTTCTTT. Residues: CASSETYRATEAFF.

The chain carries TRBV30 and TRBJ2-5; 7 nucleotides match TRBD2. Germline V lookup: CDR1 GTSNPN, CDR2 SVGIG (reference sequence). Unmatched junction bases numbered 6, after V lost 3 bases and J lost 2 bases. This CDR3 comprises 14 residues. The CDR3 bases are TGTGCCTGGAGCGACCCGGGAGGACAAGAGACCCAGTACTTC. This translates into CAWSDPGGQETQYF.

CDR3 nucleotide sequence: TGTGCCAGCAGCCAAGGACAGGGTGCCCAAGAGACCCAGTACTTC. Encoded protein: CASSQGQGAQETQYF. The chain carries TRBV7-8 and TRBJ2-5, with 8 bases that match TRBD1. The CDR3 totals 15 residues. The V segment lost 5 bases and the J segment 1 base; nucleotides outside the gene matches: 6. CDR1 is SGHVS, CDR2 FQNEAQ, per germline.

CDR3 coding DNA: TGTGCCAGTGCGAACTACGAGCAGTACTTC. Translation gives CASANYEQYF. V is TRBV6-6 and J is TRBJ2-7, with unresolved D. Looked up from germline, CDR1 is MNHNY and CDR2 is SVGAGI (reference sequence). There are 10 residues in the CDR3. V lost 9 bases to trimming and J lost 3 bases, with 6 bases between them.